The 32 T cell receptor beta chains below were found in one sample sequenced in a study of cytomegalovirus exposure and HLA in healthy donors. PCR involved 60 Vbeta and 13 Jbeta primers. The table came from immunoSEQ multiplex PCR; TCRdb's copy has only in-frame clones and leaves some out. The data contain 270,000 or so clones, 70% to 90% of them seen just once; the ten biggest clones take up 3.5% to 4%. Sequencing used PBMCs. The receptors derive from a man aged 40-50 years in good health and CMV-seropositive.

The DNA of the CDR3 is TGTGCCAGCAGTAAGACAGGGGCAGATACGCAGTATTTT. This encodes CASSKTGADTQYF. The chain links TRBV6-5 to TRBJ2-3; 8 bases agree with TRBD1. The germline CDR1 and CDR2 sequences are MNHEY and SVGAGI. V lost 5 bases and J lost 4; bases outside the gene matches: 2. The CDR3 length is 13 residues.

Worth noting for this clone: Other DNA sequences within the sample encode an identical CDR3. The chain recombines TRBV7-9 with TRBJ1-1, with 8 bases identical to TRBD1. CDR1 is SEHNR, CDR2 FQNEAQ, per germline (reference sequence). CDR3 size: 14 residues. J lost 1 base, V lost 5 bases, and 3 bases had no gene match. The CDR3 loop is CASSLGTGNTEAFF. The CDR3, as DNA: TGTGCCAGCAGCCTAGGGACAGGGAACACTGAAGCTTTCTTT. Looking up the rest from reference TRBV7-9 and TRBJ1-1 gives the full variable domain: DTGVSQNPRHKITKRGQNVTFRCDPISEHNRLYWYRQTLGQGPEFLTYFQNEAQLEKSRLLSDRFSAERPKGSFSTLEIQRTEQGDSAMYLCASSLGTGNTEAFFGQGTRLTVV.

The chain's CDR3 is CAIATAINEKLFF. Here the CDR3 DNA reads TGTGCCATCGCGACAGCAATTAATGAAAAACTGTTTTTT. The V gene is TRBV28, the J gene TRBJ1-4, with a weak D call TRBD1 (5 bases). Deletions cut 10 bases from V and 4 bases from J, with 13 bases between. This CDR3 contains 13 residues. CDR1 and CDR2 (germline): MDHEN, SYDVKM. The full variable domain, rest sourced from reference TRBV28 and TRBJ1-4, is DVKVTQSSRYLVKRTGEKVFLECVQDMDHENMFWYRQDPGLGLRLIYFSYDVKMKEKGDIPEGYSVSREKKERFSLILESASTNQTSMYLCAIATAINEKLFFGSGTQLSVL.

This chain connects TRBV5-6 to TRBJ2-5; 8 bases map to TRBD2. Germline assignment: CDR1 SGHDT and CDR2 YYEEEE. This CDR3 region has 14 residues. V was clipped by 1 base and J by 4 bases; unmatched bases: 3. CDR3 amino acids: CASSLNGRGETQYF. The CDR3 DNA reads TGTGCCAGCAGCTTGAACGGGAGGGGAGAGACCCAGTACTTC.

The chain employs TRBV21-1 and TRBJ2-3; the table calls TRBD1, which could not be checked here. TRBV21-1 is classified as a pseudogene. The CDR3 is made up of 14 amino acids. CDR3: CASSRDRCTDTQYF. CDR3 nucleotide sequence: TGTGCCAGCAGTAGGGACAGATGCACAGATACGCAGTATTTT.

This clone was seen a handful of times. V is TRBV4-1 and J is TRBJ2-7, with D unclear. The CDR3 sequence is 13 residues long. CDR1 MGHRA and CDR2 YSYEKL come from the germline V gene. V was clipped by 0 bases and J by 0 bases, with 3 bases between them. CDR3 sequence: CASSQDYSYEQYF. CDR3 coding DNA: TGCGCCAGCAGCCAAGACTACTCCTACGAGCAGTACTTC.

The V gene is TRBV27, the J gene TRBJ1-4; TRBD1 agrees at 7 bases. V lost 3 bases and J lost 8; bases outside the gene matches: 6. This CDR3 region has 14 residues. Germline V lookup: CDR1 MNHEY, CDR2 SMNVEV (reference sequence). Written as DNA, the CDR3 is TGTGCCAGCAGTTTCTCACAGGGGAGAGAAAAACTGTTTTTT. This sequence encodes CASSFSQGREKLFF.

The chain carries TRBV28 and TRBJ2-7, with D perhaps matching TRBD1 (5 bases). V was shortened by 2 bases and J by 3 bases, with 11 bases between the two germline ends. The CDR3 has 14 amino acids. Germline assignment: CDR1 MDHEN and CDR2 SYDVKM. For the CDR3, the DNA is TGTGCCAGCAGTTTAGGTTACAGGAGCTACGAGCAGTACTTC. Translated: CASSLGYRSYEQYF.

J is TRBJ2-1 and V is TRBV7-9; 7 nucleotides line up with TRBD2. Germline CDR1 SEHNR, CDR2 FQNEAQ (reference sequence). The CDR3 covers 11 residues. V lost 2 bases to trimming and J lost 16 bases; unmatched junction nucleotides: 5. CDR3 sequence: CASSLPRESFF. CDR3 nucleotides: TGTGCCAGCAGCTTACCGCGGGAGTCATTCTTC.

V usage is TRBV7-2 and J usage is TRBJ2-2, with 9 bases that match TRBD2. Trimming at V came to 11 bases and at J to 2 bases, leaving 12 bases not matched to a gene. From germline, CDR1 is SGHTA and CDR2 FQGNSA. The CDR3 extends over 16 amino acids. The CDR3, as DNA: TGTGCCTGTAAGGGAGTAGCGGGAGTAAACACCGGGGAGCTGTTTTTT. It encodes CACKGVAGVNTGELFF.

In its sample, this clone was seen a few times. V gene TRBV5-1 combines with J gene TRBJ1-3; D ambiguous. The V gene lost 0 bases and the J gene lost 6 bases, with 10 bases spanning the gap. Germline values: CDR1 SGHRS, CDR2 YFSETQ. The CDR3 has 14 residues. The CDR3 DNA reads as TGCGCCAGCAGCTTGGTAGGAGTGGAAAACACCATATATTTT. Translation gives CASSLVGVENTIYF.

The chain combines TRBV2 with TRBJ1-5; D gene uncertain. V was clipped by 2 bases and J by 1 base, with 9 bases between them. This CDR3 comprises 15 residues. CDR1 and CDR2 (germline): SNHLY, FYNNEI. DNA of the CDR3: TGTGCCAGCAGTGAACCCAGTTACAGCAATCAGCCCCAGCATTTT. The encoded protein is CASSEPSYSNQPQHF.

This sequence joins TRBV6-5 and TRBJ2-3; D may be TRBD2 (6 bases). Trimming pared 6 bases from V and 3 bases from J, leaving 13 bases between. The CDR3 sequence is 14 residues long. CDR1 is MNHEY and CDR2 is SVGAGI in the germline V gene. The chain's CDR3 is CASSPSGGTDTQYF. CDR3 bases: TGTGCCAGCAGCCCTAGTGGGGGGACAGATACGCAGTATTTT.

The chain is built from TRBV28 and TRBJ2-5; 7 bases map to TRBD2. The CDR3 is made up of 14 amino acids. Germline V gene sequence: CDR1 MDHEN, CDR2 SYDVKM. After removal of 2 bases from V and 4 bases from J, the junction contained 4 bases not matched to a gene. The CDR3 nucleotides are TGTGCCAGCAGTTTAGCGGGAGTGGCAGAGACCCAGTACTTC. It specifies CASSLAGVAETQYF.

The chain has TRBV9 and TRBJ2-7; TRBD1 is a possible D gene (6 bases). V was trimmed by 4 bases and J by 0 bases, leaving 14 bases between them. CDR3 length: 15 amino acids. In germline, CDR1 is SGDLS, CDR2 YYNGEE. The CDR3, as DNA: TGTGCCAGCAGCCTAAGGACAGTGGTCTCCTACGAGCAGTACTTC. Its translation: CASSLRTVVSYEQYF.

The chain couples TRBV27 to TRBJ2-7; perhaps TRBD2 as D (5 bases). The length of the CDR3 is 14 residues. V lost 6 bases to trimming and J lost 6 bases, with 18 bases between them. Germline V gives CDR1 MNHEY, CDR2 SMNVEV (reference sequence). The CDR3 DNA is TGTGCCAGCAGCCCCGGGATAGTATTTGTCGAGCAGTACTTC. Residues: CASSPGIVFVEQYF.

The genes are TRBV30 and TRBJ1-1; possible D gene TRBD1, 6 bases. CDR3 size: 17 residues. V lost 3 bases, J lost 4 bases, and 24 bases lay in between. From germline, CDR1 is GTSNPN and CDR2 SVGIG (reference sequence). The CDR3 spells CAWSVTGIGGGGTEAFF. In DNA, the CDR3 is TGTGCCTGGAGCGTGACTGGAATCGGGGGCGGGGGCACTGAAGCTTTCTTT.

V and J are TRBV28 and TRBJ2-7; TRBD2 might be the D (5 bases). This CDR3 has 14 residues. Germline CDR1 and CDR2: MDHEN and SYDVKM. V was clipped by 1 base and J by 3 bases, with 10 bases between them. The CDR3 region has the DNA TGTGCCAGCAGTTTATATGGACTCTACTACGAGCAGTACTTC. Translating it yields CASSLYGLYYEQYF.

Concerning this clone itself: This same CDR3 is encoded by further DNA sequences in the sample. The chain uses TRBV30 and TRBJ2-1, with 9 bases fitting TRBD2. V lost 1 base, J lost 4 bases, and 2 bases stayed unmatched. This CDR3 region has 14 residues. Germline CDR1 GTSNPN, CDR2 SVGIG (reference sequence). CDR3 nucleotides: TGTGCCTGGAGTGGTCTAGCGGGGTACAATGAGCAGTTCTTC. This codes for CAWSGLAGYNEQFF.

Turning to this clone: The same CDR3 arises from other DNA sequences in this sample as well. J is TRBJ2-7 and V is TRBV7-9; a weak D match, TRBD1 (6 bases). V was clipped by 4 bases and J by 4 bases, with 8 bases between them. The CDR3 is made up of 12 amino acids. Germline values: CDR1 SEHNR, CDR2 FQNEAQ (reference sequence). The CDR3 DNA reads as TGTGCCAGCAGCTCACAGGGTTACGAGCAGTACTTC. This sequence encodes CASSSQGYEQYF.

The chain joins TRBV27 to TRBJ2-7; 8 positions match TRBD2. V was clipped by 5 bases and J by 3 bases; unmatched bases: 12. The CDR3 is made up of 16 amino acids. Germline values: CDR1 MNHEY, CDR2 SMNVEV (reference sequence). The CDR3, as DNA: TGTGCCAGCAGTCTGAGCAGCGGGGGTTTAGGCTACGAGCAGTACTTC. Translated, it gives CASSLSSGGLGYEQYF.

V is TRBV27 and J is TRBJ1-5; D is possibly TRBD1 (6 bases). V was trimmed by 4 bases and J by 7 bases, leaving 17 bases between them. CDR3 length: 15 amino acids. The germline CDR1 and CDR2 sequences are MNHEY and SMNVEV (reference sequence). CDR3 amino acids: CASSSLAGVGQPQHF. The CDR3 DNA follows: TGTGCCAGCAGTTCGCTGGCAGGGGTAGGACAGCCCCAGCATTTT.

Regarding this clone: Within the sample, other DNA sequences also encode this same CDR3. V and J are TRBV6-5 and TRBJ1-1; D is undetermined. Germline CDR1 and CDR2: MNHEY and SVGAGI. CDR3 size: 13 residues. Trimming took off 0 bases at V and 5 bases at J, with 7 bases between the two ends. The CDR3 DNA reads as TGTGCCAGCAGTTACTCGACGGGTACTGAAGCTTTCTTT. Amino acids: CASSYSTGTEAFF.

The chain's CDR3 is CAISERGGSYNEQFF. CDR3 DNA sequence: TGTGCCATCAGTGAGAGGGGGGGCTCCTACAATGAGCAGTTCTTC. This chain links TRBV10-3 with TRBJ2-1; weak D call: TRBD2 (7 bases). CDR1 and CDR2 from the germline V gene are ENHRY and SYGVKD. The V end was cut by 2 bases, the J end by 0 bases, with 8 bases between. The CDR3 extends over 15 amino acids.

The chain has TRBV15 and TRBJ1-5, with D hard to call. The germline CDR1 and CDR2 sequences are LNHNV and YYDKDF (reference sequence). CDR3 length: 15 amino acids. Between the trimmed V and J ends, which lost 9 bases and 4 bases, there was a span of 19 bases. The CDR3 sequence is CATRDPWRENQPQHF. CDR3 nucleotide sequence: TGTGCCACGCGGGATCCGTGGAGGGAAAATCAGCCCCAGCATTTT.

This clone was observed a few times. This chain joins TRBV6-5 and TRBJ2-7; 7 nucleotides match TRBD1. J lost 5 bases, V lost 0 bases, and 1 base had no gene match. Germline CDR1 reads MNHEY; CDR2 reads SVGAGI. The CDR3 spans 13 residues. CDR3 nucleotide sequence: TGTGCCAGCAGTTACTCGACAGGGAACGAGCAGTACTTC. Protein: CASSYSTGNEQYF.

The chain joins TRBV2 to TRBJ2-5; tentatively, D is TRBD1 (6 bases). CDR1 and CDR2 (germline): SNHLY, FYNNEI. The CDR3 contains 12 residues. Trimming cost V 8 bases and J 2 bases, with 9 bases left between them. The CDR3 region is CASDRLQETQYF. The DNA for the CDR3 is TGTGCCAGCGACAGGCTTCAAGAGACCCAGTACTTC.

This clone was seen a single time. The CDR3 DNA is TGTGCCAGCAGCCTTAGGGGGGGGACAGGCCGGCACAATGAGCAGTTCTTC. Protein sequence: CASSLRGGTGRHNEQFF. This chain joins TRBV11-1 and TRBJ2-1, with TRBD1 as a possible D gene (8 bases). CDR1 and CDR2 from the germline V gene are SGHAT and FQDESV (reference sequence). Trimming removed 5 bases at V and 5 bases at J, with 22 bases between. CDR3 size: 17 residues.

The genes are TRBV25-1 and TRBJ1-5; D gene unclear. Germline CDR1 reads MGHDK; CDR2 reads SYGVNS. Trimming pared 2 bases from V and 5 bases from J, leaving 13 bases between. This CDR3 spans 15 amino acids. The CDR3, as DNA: TGTGCCAGCAGTGAAGTAGGCCGGGGAGATCAGCCCCAGCATTTT. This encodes CASSEVGRGDQPQHF.

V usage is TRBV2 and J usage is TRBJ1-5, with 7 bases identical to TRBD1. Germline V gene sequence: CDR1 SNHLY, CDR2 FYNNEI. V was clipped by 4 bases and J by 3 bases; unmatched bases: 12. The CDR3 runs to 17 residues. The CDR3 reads CASSGGTATGLNQPQHF. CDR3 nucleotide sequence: TGTGCCAGCAGTGGGGGGACAGCGACCGGGCTCAATCAGCCCCAGCATTTT.

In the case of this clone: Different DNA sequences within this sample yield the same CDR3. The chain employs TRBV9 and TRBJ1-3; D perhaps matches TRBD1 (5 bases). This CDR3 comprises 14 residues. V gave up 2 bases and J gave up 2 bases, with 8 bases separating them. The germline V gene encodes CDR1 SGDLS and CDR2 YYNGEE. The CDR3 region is CASSVTRAGNTIYF. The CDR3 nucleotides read TGTGCCAGCAGCGTTACCAGGGCTGGAAACACCATATATTTT.

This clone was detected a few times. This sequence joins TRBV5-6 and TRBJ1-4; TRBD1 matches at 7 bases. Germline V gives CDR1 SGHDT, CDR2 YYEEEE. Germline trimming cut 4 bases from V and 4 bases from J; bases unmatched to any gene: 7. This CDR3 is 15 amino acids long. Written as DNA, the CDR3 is TGTGCCAGCAGCAAAAGACAGGGACTTAATGAAAAACTGTTTTTT. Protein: CASSKRQGLNEKLFF.